The 7 T cell receptor beta chains given below trace back to one sample, sequenced in a study of beta chain features in type 1 diabetes. Overall study findings and caveats: Patients with Type 1 diabetes showed moderately but significantly shorter TCRB CDR3s in all four CD4+ subsets.

These TCRs are of unknown antigen specificity. Investigators reverse transcribed all isolated RNA, so they sequenced expressed TCRB transcripts. The method was immunoSEQ multiplex PCR; TCRdb's version includes in-frame clones alone and lacks a portion of them. Of some 350,000 clones detected, roughly 14% appear once; the ten largest clones hold about 0.016%. Material: naive CD4+ T cells from blood. The receptors shown here come from a woman between 18 and 29 years old with type 1 diabetes.

This clone was observed a handful of times. V is TRBV4-1 and J is TRBJ2-3; D perhaps matches TRBD2 (6 bases). This CDR3 has 16 amino acids. V was trimmed by 3 bases and J by 0 bases, leaving 13 bases between them. Germline-derived CDR1 and CDR2 are MGHRA and YSYEKL. This CDR3 reads CASSQGPGDSTDTQYF. As DNA, the CDR3 is TGCGCCAGCAGCCAGGGCCCGGGAGACAGCACAGATACGCAGTATTTT.

This clone was found a few times. The chain couples TRBV30 to TRBJ1-2; 9 positions match TRBD1. Losses at the gene ends were 6 bases for V and 5 bases for J; bases not matched to a gene: 7. Germline V gives CDR1 GTSNPN, CDR2 SVGIG (reference sequence). The CDR3 sequence is 13 residues long. The CDR3 sequence is CACTGGDVYGYTF. The CDR3 DNA is TGTGCCTGCACAGGGGGCGATGTATATGGCTACACCTTC.

The chain recombines TRBV9 with TRBJ2-1; 9 bases fit TRBD1. Germline CDR1 is SGDLS and CDR2 is YYNGEE. The CDR3 spans 15 residues. The V segment lost 4 bases and the J segment 2 bases; nucleotides outside the gene matches: 4. The CDR3 DNA reads TGTGCCAGCAGCCTCTGGACAGGGGCCTACAATGAGCAGTTCTTC. It specifies CASSLWTGAYNEQFF. Looking up the rest from reference TRBV9 and TRBJ2-1 gives the full variable domain: DSGVTQTPKHLITATGQRVTLRCSPRSGDLSVYWYQQSLDQGLQFLIQYYNGEERAKGNILERFSAQQFPDLHSELNLSSLELGDSALYFCASSLWTGAYNEQFFGPGTRLTVL.

This clone turned up a few times. The chain employs TRBV6-5 and TRBJ1-1; 7 bases match TRBD1. Germline V CDR1 and CDR2: MNHEY, SVGAGI. The junction had 11 bases not matched to a gene; V was cut back by 2 bases and J by 5 bases. This CDR3 comprises 16 residues. The CDR3 DNA sequence: TGTGCCAGCAGTTACCCTTCCGGGGGCAGGGGGACTGAAGCTTTCTTT. Amino acids: CASSYPSGGRGTEAFF.

This chain links TRBV30 with TRBJ1-4; possibly TRBD1 for D (5 bases). This CDR3 contains 16 residues. V was clipped by 1 base and J by 1 base, with 13 bases between them. Germline assignment: CDR1 GTSNPN and CDR2 SVGIG (reference sequence). Written as DNA, the CDR3 is TGTGCCTGGAGTGGGGGCATCTCAAGAACTAATGAAAAACTGTTTTTT. This translates into CAWSGGISRTNEKLFF.

The chain joins TRBV19 to TRBJ2-2, with D uncertain. V lost 5 bases to trimming and J lost 1 base, with 8 bases between them. The length of the CDR3 is 14 residues. Germline CDR1 is LNHDA and CDR2 is SQIVND (reference sequence). As DNA, the CDR3 is TGTGCCAGTAGTGTGGCAGGGAACACCGGGGAGCTGTTTTTT. This encodes CASSVAGNTGELFF. Looking up the rest from reference TRBV19 and TRBJ2-2 gives the full variable domain: DGGITQSPKYLFRKEGQNVTLSCEQNLNHDAMYWYRQDPGQGLRLIYYSQIVNDFQKGDIAEGYSVSREKKESFPLTVTSAQKNPTAFYLCASSVAGNTGELFFGEGSRLTVL.

This chain links TRBV15 with TRBJ1-2; no reliable D call. There are 12 residues in the CDR3. V shed 3 bases and J shed 0 bases, with 2 bases lying between them. Germline assignment: CDR1 LNHNV and CDR2 YYDKDF (reference sequence). In DNA form, the CDR3 reads TGTGCCACCAGCAGTACTAACTATGGCTACACCTTC. The encoded protein is CATSSTNYGYTF.